These T cell receptor beta chains were read from a single sample in a study of CD8 T cells in Susac syndrome. TCRdb re-called the immunoSEQ multiplex PCR reads with MiXCR, one entry per CDR3 protein. The data hold tens of thousands of distinct CDR3 sequences, with over 75% observed a single time. The sequencing sample was made of CD8+ T cells from PBMCs. The receptor source for this set is a human donor with multiple sclerosis. Each CDR3 is given with its conserved first and last residue. D genes are given only for firm matches. Clone size is given for some rows only: seen once, a few or many times, or a class if the clone is expanded.

TRBV10-2	-	-	TRBJ2-7	TGCGCCAGCACGGACAATGGGGAGCAGTACTTC	CASTDNGEQYF
TRBV30	TRBD1	-	TRBJ1-4	TGTGCCTGGACCCCGGGACAGGGTGCTGAAAAACTGTTTTTT	CAWTPGQGAEKLFF
TRBV6-1	TRBD2	-	TRBJ2-5	TGTGCCAGCAGTGAAATTGCGGGGGGAGAAGAGACCCAGTACTTC	CASSEIAGGEETQYF
TRBV12-5	TRBD2	once	TRBJ2-1	TGTGCTAGTGGCCTGACTAGCGGGAGGTCAGGGGATGAGCAGTTCTTC	CASGLTSGRSGDEQFF
TRBV13	-	-	TRBJ2-5	TGTGCCAGCAGCCTCCGGGACTTACTTCAAGAGACCCAGTACTTC	CASSLRDLLQETQYF
TRBV3-1	-	-	TRBJ2-5	TGTGCCAGCAGAAGCATACAAGAGACCCAGTACTTC	CASRSIQETQYF
TRBV27	TRBD2	-	TRBJ2-1	TGTGCCAGCAGTTTACAGGAGCGGGAGGGTTTCAATGAGCAGTTCTTC	CASSLQEREGFNEQFF
TRBV5-4	-	-	TRBJ2-2	TGTGCCAGCAGTGGGGACGGGTGGAACACCGGGGAGCTGTTTTTT	CASSGDGWNTGELFF
TRBV6-2/TRBV6-3	-	-	TRBJ2-7	TGTGCCAGCAGTTACTGGCAGGGTTTCTACGAGCAGTACTTC	CASSYWQGFYEQYF
TRBV28	TRBD1	-	TRBJ1-1	TGTGCCAGCAGCTGGGACAGCTATGAAGCTTTCTTT	CASSWDSYEAFF
TRBV9	TRBD2	once	TRBJ2-1	TGTGCCAGCAGCACCGGGACTAGGATGGGTGAGCAGTTCTTC	CASSTGTRMGEQFF
TRBV5-4	-	once	TRBJ2-5	TGTGCCAGCAGCCTGCCGGGTTACCAAGAGACCCAGTACTTC	CASSLPGYQETQYF
TRBV14	-	-	TRBJ2-1	TGTGCCAGCAGAGGAGGGGGATACATCGAGCAGTTCTTC	CASRGGGYIEQFF
TRBV28	-	-	TRBJ2-7	TGTGCCAGCAGTTTAGTTACAGAATCCTACGAGCAGTACTTC	CASSLVTESYEQYF
TRBV19	TRBD2	-	TRBJ2-1	TGTGCCACCCATCCTAGCGGGATGCCCCTGGGTGAGCAGTTCTTC	CATHPSGMPLGEQFF
TRBV5-6	-	-	TRBJ1-4	TGTGCCAGCAGCTCAGATTGGGATAATGAAAAACTGTTTTTT	CASSSDWDNEKLFF
TRBV6-2/TRBV6-3	-	-	TRBJ2-1	TGTGCCACCACCTTTCAGGTTAGCTCCTACAATGAGCAGTTCTTC	CATTFQVSSYNEQFF
TRBV5-6	-	-	TRBJ2-3	TGTGCCAGCAGCCCGGACACAGATACGCAGTATTTT	CASSPDTDTQYF
TRBV27	TRBD2	few	TRBJ2-7	TGTGCCAGCAGTTTATCGGGGCTAGCGGGGAATTACGAGCAGTACTTC	CASSLSGLAGNYEQYF
TRBV3-1	-	-	TRBJ1-3	TGTGCCAGCAGCGGAACAGGGACCTCTGGAAACACCATATATTTT	CASSGTGTSGNTIYF
TRBV5-1	-	-	TRBJ2-7	TGCGCCAGCAGTTCTCCAGGGGTATCCTACGAGCAGTACTTC	CASSSPGVSYEQYF
TRBV28	TRBD1	-	TRBJ1-4	TGTGCCAGCAGTCCCCGGACAGGGGAGGTTGAAAAACTGTTTTTT	CASSPRTGEVEKLFF
TRBV7-3	TRBD1	-	TRBJ1-2	TGTGCCAGCAGCTTAATCCCGACCCGACAGGGGGATGGCTACACCTTC	CASSLIPTRQGDGYTF
TRBV10-2	TRBD2	-	TRBJ2-7	TGCGCCAGCAGTTCCCCGACTAGCGGGATCTACGAGCAGTACTTC	CASSSPTSGIYEQYF
TRBV4-2	-	few	TRBJ2-1	TGTGCCAGCAGCCAAGAGACAGGTTACAATGAGCAGTTCTTC	CASSQETGYNEQFF
TRBV5-4	-	-	TRBJ1-1	TGTGCCAGCAGCTTGTGGGGGGCAAAGACTGAAGCTTTCTTT	CASSLWGAKTEAFF
TRBV9	TRBD1	-	TRBJ1-5	TGTGCCAGCAGCGTGACAGGGGGCAGCAATCAGCCCCAGCATTTT	CASSVTGGSNQPQHF
TRBV6-2/TRBV6-3	-	few	TRBJ2-7	TGTGCCAGCAGTTCGTACGGGTCCTACGAGCAGTACTTC	CASSSYGSYEQYF
TRBV27	-	-	TRBJ1-2	TGTGCCAGCAGTTTAGGGGAGGGTTTTCGCTACACCTTC	CASSLGEGFRYTF
TRBV2	-	-	TRBJ1-5	TGTGCCAGCAGTGAATGGGGGAGTCAGCCCCAGCATTTT	CASSEWGSQPQHF
TRBV27	TRBD1	-	TRBJ1-6	TGTGCCAGCAGTGTGGACAGGCCGAGCTCCTATAATTCACCCCTCCACTTT	CASSVDRPSSYNSPLHF
TRBV7-9	-	-	TRBJ2-7	TGTGCCAGCAGCCAGGACCTGGCCTACGAGCAGTACTTC	CASSQDLAYEQYF
TRBV3-1	-	-	TRBJ2-3	TGTGCCAGCAGTCAAGAGGCGGGGAGCACAGATACGCAGTATTTT	CASSQEAGSTDTQYF
TRBV5-3	-	-	TRBJ1-1	TGTGCCAGAAGCTTGGAAGAGGACAGACCCGTGAACACTGAAGCTTTCTTT	CARSLEEDRPVNTEAFF
TRBV9	-	-	TRBJ1-1	TGTGCCAGCAGCTCCCGGGCCACCCTTAACACTGAAGCTTTCTTT	CASSSRATLNTEAFF
TRBV27	-	-	TRBJ1-2	TGTGCCAGCAGTTTGGGGGTAGGGTATGGCTACACCTTC	CASSLGVGYGYTF
TRBV20-1	-	-	TRBJ2-7	TGCAGTGCTAGAGCCCTAAAATACGGCGAGCAGTACTTC	CSARALKYGEQYF
TRBV30	TRBD2	-	TRBJ2-7	TGTGCCTGGACTTGGGGGGGCTACGAGCAGTACTTC	CAWTWGGYEQYF
TRBV20-1	-	-	TRBJ1-6	TGCAGTGCTAGGGAGACAGCTTCTCTCTATAATTCACCCCTCCACTTT	CSARETASLYNSPLHF
TRBV2	TRBD1	-	TRBJ2-4	TGTGCCAGCAGAGGGACAGGGGACCCTTTAACCTTC	CASRGTGDPLTF
TRBV7-8	TRBD2	once	TRBJ2-4	TGTGCCAGCAGCGCCTCGCGGGGGGGGTCGTTCAAAAACATTCAGTACTTC	CASSASRGGSFKNIQYF
TRBV10-3	-	-	TRBJ2-7	TGTGCCATCCACCCGGACGGAAGCTCCTACGAGCAGTACTTC	CAIHPDGSSYEQYF
TRBV5-1	-	-	TRBJ1-3	TGCGCCAGCAGCTTGGAGGGCCCACGGAACTCTGGAAACACCATATATTTT	CASSLEGPRNSGNTIYF
TRBV19	-	-	TRBJ2-2	TGTGCCAGTGGGGGGGAACAGGGGTACACCGGGGAGCTGTTTTTT	CASGGEQGYTGELFF
TRBV28	-	-	TRBJ2-7	TGTGCCAGCAGTTTACAACAGGGAGGAGGAAACTACGAGCAGTACTTC	CASSLQQGGGNYEQYF
TRBV28	-	-	TRBJ1-2	TGTGCCAGCAGTTTATTCACTCCTCGGGGTGGCTACACCTTC	CASSLFTPRGGYTF
TRBV19	TRBD1	-	TRBJ1-1	TGTGCCAGTAGTGCCAGGGGACAGATGAACACTGAAGCTTTCTTT	CASSARGQMNTEAFF
TRBV10-3	TRBD2	-	TRBJ2-5	TGTGCCATCAGGCCTAGCGGAAGACAAGAGACCCAGTACTTC	CAIRPSGRQETQYF
TRBV20-1	-	-	TRBJ2-1	TGCAGTGCCCGGGGACCACCACAGTGGAATGAGCAGTTCTTC	CSARGPPQWNEQFF
TRBV4-1	-	-	TRBJ1-1	TGCGCCAGCAGCCAAGGAACGGGGGGGGGCACTGAAGCTTTCTTT	CASSQGTGGGTEAFF
TRBV27	TRBD2	-	TRBJ2-1	TGTGCCAGCAGTTCCCCCCTAGCGGGAGTCAATGAGCAGTTCTTC	CASSSPLAGVNEQFF